This TCR beta chain was recovered during a study of identifying expanded T cells in peripheral blood. Data came from immunoSEQ multiplex PCR; TCRdb stores just in-frame clones and leaves some out. Seen here are 50,000 or so clones, approximately 90% observed once, and the top ten hold 3% to 4%. This TCR was recovered from a person between 18 and 75 years old in good health. Sequences were obtained from blood.

CDR3: CASSRRLAGDTGELFF. CDR3 in DNA: TGCGCCAGCAGCCGCCGACTAGCGGGAGACACCGGGGAGCTGTTTTTT. The chain combines TRBV4-3 with TRBJ2-2, with 12 bases fitting TRBD2. In germline, CDR1 is LGHNA, CDR2 YSLEER. V lost 4 bases to trimming and J lost 3 bases; unmatched junction nucleotides: 3. The CDR3 contains 16 residues.